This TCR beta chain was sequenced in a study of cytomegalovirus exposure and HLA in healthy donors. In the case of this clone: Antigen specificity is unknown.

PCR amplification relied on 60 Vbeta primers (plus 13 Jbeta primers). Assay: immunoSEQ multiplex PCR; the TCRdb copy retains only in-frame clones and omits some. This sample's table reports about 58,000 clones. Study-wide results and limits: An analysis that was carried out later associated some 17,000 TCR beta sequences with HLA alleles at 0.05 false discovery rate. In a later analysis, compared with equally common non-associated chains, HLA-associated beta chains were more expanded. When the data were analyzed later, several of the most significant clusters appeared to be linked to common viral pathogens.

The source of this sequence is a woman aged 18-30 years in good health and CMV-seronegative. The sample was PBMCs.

The CDR3 DNA reads TGCGCCAGCAGCTGGGACAGGGCTGAGCAGTTCTTC. The encoded protein is CASSWDRAEQFF. The chain joins TRBV5-1 to TRBJ2-1, with 9 bases aligning to TRBD1. Looked up from germline, CDR1 is SGHRS and CDR2 is YFSETQ. The CDR3 extends over 12 amino acids. The V segment lost 3 bases and the J segment 9 bases; nucleotides outside the gene matches: 1.